This T cell receptor beta chain was sequenced during a study of identical twins. Study-level points and caveats: Compared with models, monozygotic twins showed more out-of-frame TCR alpha sharing. Excess low generation probability was seen in twin-shared out-of-frame alpha sequences.

A universal primer site was created by template switching, with the cDNA bearing unique molecular identifiers. TCRdb reprocessed the 5' RACE reads with MiXCR, giving one entry per CDR3 protein. The repertoire holds roughly 250,000 distinct CDR3 sequences, 6% to 8% seen once, with under 7% in the top ten. This clonotype was seen many times. Its antigen is unidentified. Germline V gene lookup returns CDR1 SEHNR and CDR2 FQNEAQ (reference sequence). The CDR3 runs 17 residues. Trimming removed 5 bases from V and 0 bases from J; junction bases left unmatched: 5. Another study also made use of these data, one on yellow fever vaccine responses in identical twins.

The source of this sequence is a woman in her late teens or twenties in good health. The sample comprised CD8+ T cells sorted from blood. The chain uses TRBV7-9 and TRBJ2-1; 12 bases match TRBD2. The DNA for the CDR3 is TGTGCCAGCAGCGTAACGACTAGCGGGAGCTCCTACAATGAGCAGTTCTTC. This translates into CASSVTTSGSSYNEQFF.